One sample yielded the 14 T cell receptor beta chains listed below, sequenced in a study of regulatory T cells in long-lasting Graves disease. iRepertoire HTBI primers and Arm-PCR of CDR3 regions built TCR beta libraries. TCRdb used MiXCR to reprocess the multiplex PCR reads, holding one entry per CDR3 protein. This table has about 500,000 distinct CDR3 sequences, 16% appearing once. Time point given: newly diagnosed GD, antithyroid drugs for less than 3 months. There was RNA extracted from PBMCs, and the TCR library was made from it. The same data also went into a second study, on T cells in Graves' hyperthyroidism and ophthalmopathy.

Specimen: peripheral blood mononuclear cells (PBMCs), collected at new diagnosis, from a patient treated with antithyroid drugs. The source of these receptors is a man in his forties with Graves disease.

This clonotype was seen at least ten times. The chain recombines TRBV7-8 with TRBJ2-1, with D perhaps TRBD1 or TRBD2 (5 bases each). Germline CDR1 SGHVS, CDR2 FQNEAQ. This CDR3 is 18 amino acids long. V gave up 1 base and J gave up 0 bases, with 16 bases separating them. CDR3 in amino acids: CASSLGNNGASSYNEQFF. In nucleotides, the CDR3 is TGTGCCAGCAGCTTAGGAAATAACGGGGCCAGCTCCTACAATGAGCAGTTCTTC. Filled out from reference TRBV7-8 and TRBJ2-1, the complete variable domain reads GAGVSQSPRYKVAKRGQDVALRCDPISGHVSLFWYQQALGQGPEFLTYFQNEAQLDKSGLPSDRFFAERPEGSVSTLKIQRTQQEDSAVYLCASSLGNNGASSYNEQFFGPGTRLTVL.

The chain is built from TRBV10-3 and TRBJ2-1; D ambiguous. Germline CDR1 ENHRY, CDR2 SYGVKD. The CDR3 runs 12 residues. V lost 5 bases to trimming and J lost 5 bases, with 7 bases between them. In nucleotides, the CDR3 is TGTGCCATCAGTCGGACGGACAATGAGCAGTTCTTC. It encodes CAISRTDNEQFF.

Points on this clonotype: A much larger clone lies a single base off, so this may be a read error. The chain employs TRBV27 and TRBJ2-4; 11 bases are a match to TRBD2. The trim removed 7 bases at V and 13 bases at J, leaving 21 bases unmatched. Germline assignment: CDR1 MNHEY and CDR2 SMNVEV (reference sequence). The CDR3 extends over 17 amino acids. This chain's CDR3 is CASTLYQRLAGSNEQYF. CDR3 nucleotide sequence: TGTGCCAGCACCCTATACCAACGACTAGCGGGATCCAATGAGCAGTACTTC.

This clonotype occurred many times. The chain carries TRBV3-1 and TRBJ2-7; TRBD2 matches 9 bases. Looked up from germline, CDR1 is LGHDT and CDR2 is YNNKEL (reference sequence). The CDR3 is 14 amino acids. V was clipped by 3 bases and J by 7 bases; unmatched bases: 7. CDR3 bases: TGTGCCAGCAGCCACGGCGGGAGGGTAAGGGAGCAGTACTTC. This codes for CASSHGGRVREQYF.

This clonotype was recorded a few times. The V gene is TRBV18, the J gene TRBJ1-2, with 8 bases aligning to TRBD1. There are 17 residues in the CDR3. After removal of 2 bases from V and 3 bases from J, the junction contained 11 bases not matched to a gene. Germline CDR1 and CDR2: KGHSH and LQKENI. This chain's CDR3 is CASSPDQDWTGHYGYTF. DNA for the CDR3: TGTGCCAGCTCACCAGATCAAGATTGGACAGGGCACTATGGCTACACCTTC.

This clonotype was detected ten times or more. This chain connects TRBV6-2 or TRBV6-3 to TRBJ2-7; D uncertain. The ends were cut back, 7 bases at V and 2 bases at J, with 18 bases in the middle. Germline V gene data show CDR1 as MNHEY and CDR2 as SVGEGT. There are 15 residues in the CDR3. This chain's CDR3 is CASTPKVQNAYEQYF. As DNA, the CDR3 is TGTGCCAGCACTCCCAAGGTGCAGAATGCCTACGAGCAGTACTTC.

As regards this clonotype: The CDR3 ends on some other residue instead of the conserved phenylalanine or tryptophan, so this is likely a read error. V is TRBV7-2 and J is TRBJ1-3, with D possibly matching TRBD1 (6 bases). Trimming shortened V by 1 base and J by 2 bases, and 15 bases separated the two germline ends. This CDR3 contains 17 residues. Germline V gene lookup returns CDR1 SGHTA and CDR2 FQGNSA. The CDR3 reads CASSLVTRGGTGNTIYS. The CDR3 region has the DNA TGTGCCAGCAGCTTAGTTACCAGAGGGGGTACTGGAAACACCATATATTCT.

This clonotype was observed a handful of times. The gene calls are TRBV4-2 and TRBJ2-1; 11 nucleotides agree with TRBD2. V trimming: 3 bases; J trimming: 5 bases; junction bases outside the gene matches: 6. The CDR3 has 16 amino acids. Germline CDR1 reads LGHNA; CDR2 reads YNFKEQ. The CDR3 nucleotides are TGTGCCAGCAGCCATGCCGGGACTAGCGGCGACAATGAGCAGTTCTTC. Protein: CASSHAGTSGDNEQFF.

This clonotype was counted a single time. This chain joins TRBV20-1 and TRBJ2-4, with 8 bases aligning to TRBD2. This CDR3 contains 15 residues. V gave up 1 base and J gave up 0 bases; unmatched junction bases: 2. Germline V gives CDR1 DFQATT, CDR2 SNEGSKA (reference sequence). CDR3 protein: CSARVLAGAKNIQYF. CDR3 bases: TGCAGTGCTAGAGTCCTAGCGGGAGCCAAAAACATTCAGTACTTC.

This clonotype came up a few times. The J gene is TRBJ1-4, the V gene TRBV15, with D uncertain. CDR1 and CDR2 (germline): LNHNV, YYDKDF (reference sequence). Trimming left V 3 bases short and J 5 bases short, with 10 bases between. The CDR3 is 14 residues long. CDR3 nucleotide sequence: TGTGCCACCAGCAGGACAAGGGAGAATGAAAAACTGTTTTTT. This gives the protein CATSRTRENEKLFF. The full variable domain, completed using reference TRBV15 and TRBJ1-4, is DAMVIQNPRYQVTQFGKPVTLSCSQTLNHNVMYWYQQKSSQAPKLLFHYYDKDFNNEADTPDNFQSRRPNTSFCFLDIRSPGLGDTAMYLCATSRTRENEKLFFGSGTQLSVL.

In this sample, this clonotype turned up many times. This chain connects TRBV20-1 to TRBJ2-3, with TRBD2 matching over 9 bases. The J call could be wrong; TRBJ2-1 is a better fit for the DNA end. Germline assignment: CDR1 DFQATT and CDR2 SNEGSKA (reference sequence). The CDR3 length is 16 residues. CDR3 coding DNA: TGCAGTGCTAGAGATCTGGGGGGACTAGCACACAATGAGCAGTTCTTC. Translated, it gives CSARDLGGLAHNEQFF.

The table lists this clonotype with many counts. Written as DNA, the CDR3 is TGTGCCACCAGCAGACCATTAGCGCCCCAGACTAAAGATACGCAGTATTTT. Protein: CATSRPLAPQTKDTQYF. This chain joins TRBV15 and TRBJ2-3; D is possibly TRBD2 (5 bases). This CDR3 comprises 17 residues. The V end was cut by 2 bases, the J end by 5 bases, with 20 bases between. Per germline, CDR1 LNHNV and CDR2 YYDKDF (reference sequence).

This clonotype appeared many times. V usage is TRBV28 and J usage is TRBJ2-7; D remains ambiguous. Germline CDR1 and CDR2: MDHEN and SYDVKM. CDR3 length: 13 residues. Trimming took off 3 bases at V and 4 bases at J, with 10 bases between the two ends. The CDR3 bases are TGTGCCAGCAGTTTTGGGTCGCGGTACGAGCAGTACTTC. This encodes CASSFGSRYEQYF.

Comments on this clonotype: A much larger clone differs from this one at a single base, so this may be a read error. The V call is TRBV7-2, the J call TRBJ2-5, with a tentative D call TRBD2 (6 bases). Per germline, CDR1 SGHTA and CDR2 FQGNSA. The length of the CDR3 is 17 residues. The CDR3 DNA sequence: TGTGCCAGCAGCCCCACGGGAGACTGGTTTAGCCAAGAGGCCCAGTACTTC. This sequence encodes CASSPTGDWFSQEAQYF.